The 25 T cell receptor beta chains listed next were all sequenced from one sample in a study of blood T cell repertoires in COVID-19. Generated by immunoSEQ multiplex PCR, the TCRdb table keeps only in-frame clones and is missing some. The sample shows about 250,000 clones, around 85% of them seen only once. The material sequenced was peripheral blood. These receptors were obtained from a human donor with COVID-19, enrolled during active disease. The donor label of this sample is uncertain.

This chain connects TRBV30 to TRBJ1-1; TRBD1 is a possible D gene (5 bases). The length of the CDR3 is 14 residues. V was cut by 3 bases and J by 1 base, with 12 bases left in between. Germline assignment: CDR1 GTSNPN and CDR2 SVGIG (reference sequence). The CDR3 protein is CAWSLIQGNTEAFF. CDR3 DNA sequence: TGTGCCTGGAGCCTAATCCAGGGGAACACTGAAGCTTTCTTT.

The DNA for the CDR3 is TGCGCCAGCAGCCAAGATTTCGACAGGGAAAAAGCTTTCTTT. Protein product: CASSQDFDREKAFF. The genes are TRBV4-3 and TRBJ1-1, with 7 bases lining up with TRBD1. This CDR3 is 14 amino acids long. The V and J ends lost 0 bases and 9 bases, in that order; junction bases with no gene match: 7. Germline loops: CDR1 LGHNA, CDR2 YSLEER.

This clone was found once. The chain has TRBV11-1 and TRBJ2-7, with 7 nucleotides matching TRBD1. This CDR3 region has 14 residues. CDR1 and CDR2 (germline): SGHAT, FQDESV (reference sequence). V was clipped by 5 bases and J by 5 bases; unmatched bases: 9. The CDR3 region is CASSTRQGPHEQYF. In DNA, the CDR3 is TGTGCCAGCAGCACCCGACAGGGCCCCCACGAGCAGTACTTC.

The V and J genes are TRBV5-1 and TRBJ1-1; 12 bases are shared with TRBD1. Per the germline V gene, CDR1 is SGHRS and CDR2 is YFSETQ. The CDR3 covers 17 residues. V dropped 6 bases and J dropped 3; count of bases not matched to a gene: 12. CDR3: CASTTSGTGGGYTEAFF. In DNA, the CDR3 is TGCGCCAGCACCACTTCCGGGACAGGGGGCGGATACACTGAAGCTTTCTTT.

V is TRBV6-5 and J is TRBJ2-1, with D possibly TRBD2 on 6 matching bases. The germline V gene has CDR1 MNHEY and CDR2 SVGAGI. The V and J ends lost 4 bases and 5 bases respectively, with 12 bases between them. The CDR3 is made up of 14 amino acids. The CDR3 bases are TGTGCCAGCAGTTGGGCGGGACCTAACAATGAGCAGTTCTTC. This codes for CASSWAGPNNEQFF.

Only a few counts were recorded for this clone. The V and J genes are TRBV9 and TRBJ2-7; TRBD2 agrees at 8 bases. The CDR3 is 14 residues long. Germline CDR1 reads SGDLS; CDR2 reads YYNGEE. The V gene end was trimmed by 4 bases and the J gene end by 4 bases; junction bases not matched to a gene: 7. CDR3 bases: TGTGCCAGCAGCCCAAGCGGGAGAGCATACGAGCAGTACTTC. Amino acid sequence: CASSPSGRAYEQYF.

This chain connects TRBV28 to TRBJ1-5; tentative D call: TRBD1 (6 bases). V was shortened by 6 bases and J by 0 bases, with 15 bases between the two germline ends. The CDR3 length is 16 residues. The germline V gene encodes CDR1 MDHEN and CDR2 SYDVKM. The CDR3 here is CASSSTGFDSNQPQHF. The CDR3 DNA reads TGTGCCAGCAGCAGTACAGGGTTTGATAGCAATCAGCCCCAGCATTTT.

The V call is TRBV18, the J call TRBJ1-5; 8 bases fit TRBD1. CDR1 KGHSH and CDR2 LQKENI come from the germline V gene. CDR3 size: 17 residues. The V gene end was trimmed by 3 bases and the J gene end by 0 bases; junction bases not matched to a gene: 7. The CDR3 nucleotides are TGTGCCAGCTCACCGGACAGGGCGATACTTAGCAATCAGCCCCAGCATTTT. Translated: CASSPDRAILSNQPQHF.

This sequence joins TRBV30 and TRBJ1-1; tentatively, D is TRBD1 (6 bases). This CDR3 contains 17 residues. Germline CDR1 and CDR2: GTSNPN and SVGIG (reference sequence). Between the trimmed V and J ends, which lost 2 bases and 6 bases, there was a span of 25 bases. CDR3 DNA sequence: TGTGCCTGGAGTAAAACCCGTACAGGGCGAGAGGTCGCTGAAGCTTTCTTT. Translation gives CAWSKTRTGREVAEAFF.

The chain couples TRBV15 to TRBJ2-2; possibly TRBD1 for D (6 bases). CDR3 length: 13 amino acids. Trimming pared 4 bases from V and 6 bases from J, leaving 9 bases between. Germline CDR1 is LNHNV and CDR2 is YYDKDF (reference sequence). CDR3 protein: CATSKKGAGELFF. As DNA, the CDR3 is TGTGCCACCAGCAAAAAGGGGGCCGGGGAGCTGTTTTTT.

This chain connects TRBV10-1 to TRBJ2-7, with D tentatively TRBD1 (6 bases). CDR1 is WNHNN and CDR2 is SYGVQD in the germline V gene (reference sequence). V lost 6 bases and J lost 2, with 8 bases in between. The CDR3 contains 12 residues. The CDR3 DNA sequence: TGCGCCAGCAGGGCAGGGGCCTACGAGCAGTACTTC. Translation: CASRAGAYEQYF.

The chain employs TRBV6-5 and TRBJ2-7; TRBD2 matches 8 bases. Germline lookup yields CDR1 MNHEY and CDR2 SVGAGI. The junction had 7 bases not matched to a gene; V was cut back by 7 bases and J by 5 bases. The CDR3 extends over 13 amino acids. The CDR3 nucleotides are TGTGCCAGCACCGGGGACGGGGGGGACGAGCAGTACTTC. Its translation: CASTGDGGDEQYF.

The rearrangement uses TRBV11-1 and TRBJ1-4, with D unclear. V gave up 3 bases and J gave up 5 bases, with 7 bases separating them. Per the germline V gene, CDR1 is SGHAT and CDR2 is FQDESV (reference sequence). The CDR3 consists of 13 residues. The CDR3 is CASSLPGNEKLFF. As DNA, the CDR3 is TGTGCCAGCAGCTTGCCCGGGAATGAAAAACTGTTTTTT.

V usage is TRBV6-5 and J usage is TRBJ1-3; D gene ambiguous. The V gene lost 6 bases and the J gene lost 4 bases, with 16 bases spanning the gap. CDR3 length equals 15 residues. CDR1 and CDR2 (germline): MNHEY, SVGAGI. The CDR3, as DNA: TGTGCCAGCAGACCCCAGAATTTTGTCGGAAACACCATATATTTT. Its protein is CASRPQNFVGNTIYF.

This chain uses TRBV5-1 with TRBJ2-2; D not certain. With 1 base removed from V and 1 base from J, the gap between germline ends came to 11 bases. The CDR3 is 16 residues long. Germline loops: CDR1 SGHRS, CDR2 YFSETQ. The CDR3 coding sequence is TGCGCCAGCAGCTTGAGGTCGGGTTTGAACACCGGGGAGCTGTTTTTT. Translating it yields CASSLRSGLNTGELFF.

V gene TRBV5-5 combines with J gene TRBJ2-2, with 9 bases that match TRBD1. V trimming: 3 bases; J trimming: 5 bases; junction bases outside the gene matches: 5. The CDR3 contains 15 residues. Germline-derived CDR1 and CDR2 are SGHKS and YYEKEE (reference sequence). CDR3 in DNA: TGTGCCAGCAGCTGGGACAGGGAGGGGACCGGGGAGCTGTTTTTT. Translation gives CASSWDREGTGELFF. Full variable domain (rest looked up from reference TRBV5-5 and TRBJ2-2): DAGVTQSPTHLIKTRGQQVTLRCSPISGHKSVSWYQQVLGQGPQFIFQYYEKEERGRGNFPDRFSARQFPNYSSELNVNALLLGDSALYLCASSWDREGTGELFFGEGSRLTVL.

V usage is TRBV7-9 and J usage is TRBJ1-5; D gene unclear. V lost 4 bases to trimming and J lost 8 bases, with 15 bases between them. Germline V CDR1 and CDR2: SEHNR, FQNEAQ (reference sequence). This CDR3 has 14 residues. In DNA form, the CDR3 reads TGTGCCAGCAGCTCCCGTGAGGGTAAGGAGCCCCAGCATTTT. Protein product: CASSSREGKEPQHF. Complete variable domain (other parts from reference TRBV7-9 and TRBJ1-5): DTGVSQNPRHKITKRGQNVTFRCDPISEHNRLYWYRQTLGQGPEFLTYFQNEAQLEKSRLLSDRFSAERPKGSFSTLEIQRTEQGDSAMYLCASSSREGKEPQHFGDGTRLSIL.

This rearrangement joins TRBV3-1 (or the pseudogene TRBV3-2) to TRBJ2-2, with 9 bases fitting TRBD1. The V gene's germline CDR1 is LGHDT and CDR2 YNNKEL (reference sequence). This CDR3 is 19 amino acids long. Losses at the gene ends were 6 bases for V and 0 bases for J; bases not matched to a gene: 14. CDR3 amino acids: CASSLHRGQGRSNTGELFF. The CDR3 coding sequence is TGTGCCAGCAGTCTACACAGGGGGCAGGGGAGATCGAACACCGGGGAGCTGTTTTTT.

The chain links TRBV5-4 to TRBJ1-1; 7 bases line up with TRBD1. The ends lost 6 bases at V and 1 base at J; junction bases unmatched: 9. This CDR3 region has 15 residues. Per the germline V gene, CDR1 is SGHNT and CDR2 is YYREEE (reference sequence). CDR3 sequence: CASTRTTGTNTEAFF. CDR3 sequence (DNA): TGTGCCAGCACAAGAACGACAGGGACGAACACTGAAGCTTTCTTT. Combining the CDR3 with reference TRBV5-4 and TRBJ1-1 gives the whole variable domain ETGVTQSPTHLIKTRGQQVTLRCSSQSGHNTVSWYQQALGQGPQFIFQYYREEENGRGNFPPRFSGLQFPNYSSELNVNALELDDSALYLCASTRTTGTNTEAFFGQGTRLTVV.

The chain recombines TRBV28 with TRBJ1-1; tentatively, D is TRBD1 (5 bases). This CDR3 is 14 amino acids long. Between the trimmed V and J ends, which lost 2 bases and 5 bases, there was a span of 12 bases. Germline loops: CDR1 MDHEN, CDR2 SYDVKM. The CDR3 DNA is TGTGCCAGCAGTTTACCAGGGAGGTTTACTGAAGCTTTCTTT. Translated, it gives CASSLPGRFTEAFF.

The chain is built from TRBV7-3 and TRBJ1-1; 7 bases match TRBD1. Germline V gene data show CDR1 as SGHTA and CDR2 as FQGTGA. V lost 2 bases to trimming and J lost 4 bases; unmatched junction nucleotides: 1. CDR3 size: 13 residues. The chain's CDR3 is CASSLGTATEAFF. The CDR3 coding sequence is TGTGCCAGCAGCTTAGGGACAGCCACTGAAGCTTTCTTT.

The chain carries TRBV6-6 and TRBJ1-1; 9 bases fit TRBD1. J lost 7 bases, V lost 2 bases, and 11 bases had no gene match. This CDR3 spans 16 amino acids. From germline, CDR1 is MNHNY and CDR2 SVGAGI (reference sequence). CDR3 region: CASSYNINRGRIEAFF. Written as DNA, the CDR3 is TGTGCCAGCAGTTACAATATTAACAGGGGGCGAATTGAAGCTTTCTTT.

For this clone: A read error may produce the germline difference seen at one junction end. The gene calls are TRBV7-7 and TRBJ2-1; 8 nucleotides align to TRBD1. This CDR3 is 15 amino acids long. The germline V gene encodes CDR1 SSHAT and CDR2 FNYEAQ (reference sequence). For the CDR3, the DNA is TGTGCTAGCAGCCCGACAGGGGCCCCCTACAATGAGCAGTTCTTC. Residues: CASSPTGAPYNEQFF. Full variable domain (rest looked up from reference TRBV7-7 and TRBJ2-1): GAGVSQSPRYKVTKRGQDVTLRCDPISSHATLYWYQQALGQGPEFLTYFNYEAQPDKSGLPSDRFSAERPEGSISTLTIQRTEQRDSAMYRCASSPTGAPYNEQFFGPGTRLTVL.

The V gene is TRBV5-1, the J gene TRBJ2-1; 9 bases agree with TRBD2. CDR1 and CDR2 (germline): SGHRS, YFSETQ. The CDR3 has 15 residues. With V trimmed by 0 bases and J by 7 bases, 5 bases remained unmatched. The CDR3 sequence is CASSLAVTSGNEQFF. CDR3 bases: TGCGCCAGCAGCTTGGCCGTAACTAGCGGGAATGAGCAGTTCTTC.

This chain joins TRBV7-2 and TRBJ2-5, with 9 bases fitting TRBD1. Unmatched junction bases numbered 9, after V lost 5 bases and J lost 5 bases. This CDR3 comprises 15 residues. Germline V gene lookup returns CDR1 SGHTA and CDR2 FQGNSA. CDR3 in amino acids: CASSLPTGGSETQYF. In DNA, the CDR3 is TGTGCCAGCAGCCTCCCAACAGGGGGCTCTGAGACCCAGTACTTC. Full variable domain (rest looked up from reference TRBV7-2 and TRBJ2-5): GAGVSQSPSNKVTEKGKDVELRCDPISGHTALYWYRQSLGQGLEFLIYFQGNSAPDKSGLPSDRFSAERTGGSVSTLTIQRTQQEDSAVYLCASSLPTGGSETQYFGPGTRLLVL.